These 25 T cell receptor beta chains were sequenced from one sample in a study of blood T cell repertoires in COVID-19. Measured with immunoSEQ multiplex PCR; TCRdb has only the in-frame clones, and not every one. Among about 290,000 clones, roughly nine tenths were seen once, and the ten largest hold 11%. The sample taken for sequencing was peripheral blood. The receptors were sampled from a woman aged 25 to 39 with COVID-19, enrolled during active disease.

The rearrangement joins TRBV19 to TRBJ1-4; the D gene is possibly TRBD1 (5 bases). V was clipped by 5 bases and J by 7 bases, with 17 bases between them. The CDR3 loop spans 15 amino acids. Per the germline V gene, CDR1 is LNHDA and CDR2 is SQIVND (reference sequence). CDR3 DNA sequence: TGTGCCAGTAGTGTGCCCTTAGGGGCCGGTGAAAAACTGTTTTTT. As protein: CASSVPLGAGEKLFF. Using reference TRBV19 and TRBJ1-4 for the parts outside the CDR3, the full variable domain is DGGITQSPKYLFRKEGQNVTLSCEQNLNHDAMYWYRQDPGQGLRLIYYSQIVNDFQKGDIAEGYSVSREKKESFPLTVTSAQKNPTAFYLCASSVPLGAGEKLFFGSGTQLSVL.

V is TRBV19 and J is TRBJ2-3; 7 positions match TRBD1. CDR3 length equals 14 residues. V lost 9 bases to trimming and J lost 3 bases; unmatched junction nucleotides: 9. Germline V lookup: CDR1 LNHDA, CDR2 SQIVND (reference sequence). The CDR3 coding sequence is TGTGCCAGCTCCCTGGGACAGCCTACAGATACGCAGTATTTT. This encodes CASSLGQPTDTQYF.

This clone was seen once. The V gene is TRBV4-1, the J gene TRBJ2-7; D is perhaps TRBD1 (6 bases). CDR3 length: 12 amino acids. The V and J ends lost 6 bases and 6 bases respectively, with 12 bases between them. CDR1 MGHRA and CDR2 YSYEKL come from the germline V gene. The CDR3 bases are TGCGCCAGCAGAAAACAGGGTGGCGAGCAGTACTTC. Translating it yields CASRKQGGEQYF.

The V and J genes are TRBV30 and TRBJ1-6; D is unclear. From germline, CDR1 is GTSNPN and CDR2 SVGIG (reference sequence). Trimming removed 6 bases at V and 2 bases at J, with 11 bases between. This CDR3 is 14 amino acids long. In DNA form, the CDR3 reads TGTGCCTGCCCCCGGTTCACCTATAATTCACCCCTCCACTTT. Its translation: CACPRFTYNSPLHF.

The chain has TRBV3-1 (or the pseudogene TRBV3-2) and TRBJ2-5; 9 bases agree with TRBD2. The CDR3 length is 16 residues. CDR1 and CDR2 (germline): LGHDT, YNNKEL (reference sequence). V was clipped by 0 bases and J by 7 bases; unmatched bases: 9. The CDR3, as DNA: TGTGCCAGCAGCCAAGATCCCCTAGCGGGGAGGGGGACCCAGTACTTC. It is translated as CASSQDPLAGRGTQYF.

This chain uses TRBV11-2 with TRBJ1-5, with a weak D call TRBD1 (5 bases). CDR1 is SGHAT and CDR2 is FQNNGV in the germline V gene. The CDR3 is 19 amino acids. V was clipped by 0 bases and J by 2 bases, with 20 bases between them. The CDR3 sequence: CASSLEGRGAYSGNQPQHF. DNA of the CDR3: TGTGCCAGCAGCTTAGAGGGGAGGGGCGCCTATAGTGGCAATCAGCCCCAGCATTTT.

This chain connects TRBV7-8 to TRBJ2-1; possibly TRBD1 for D (5 bases). V was clipped by 0 bases and J by 3 bases, with 12 bases between them. The CDR3 loop spans 16 amino acids. Germline V gene lookup returns CDR1 SGHVS and CDR2 FQNEAQ. The CDR3 DNA is TGTGCCAGCAGCTTAGCTGGGCAGGGTTACTACAATGAGCAGTTCTTC. It yields the protein CASSLAGQGYYNEQFF.

V gene TRBV5-5 combines with J gene TRBJ1-5; 9 bases match TRBD1. V lost 0 bases and J lost 5; bases outside the gene matches: 3. CDR1 SGHKS and CDR2 YYEKEE come from the germline V gene (reference sequence). There are 15 residues in the CDR3. The DNA of the CDR3 is TGTGCCAGCAGCTTGGCCGGACAGGGGTATCAGCCCCAGCATTTT. Encoded protein: CASSLAGQGYQPQHF.

The chain employs TRBV19 and TRBJ2-7; possible D gene TRBD2, 5 bases. Between the trimmed V and J ends, which lost 5 bases and 3 bases, there was a span of 11 bases. Germline V gene data show CDR1 as LNHDA and CDR2 as SQIVND (reference sequence). The CDR3 contains 13 residues. This chain's CDR3 is CASSHGVDYEQYF. The CDR3 DNA reads as TGTGCCAGTAGTCACGGGGTAGACTACGAGCAGTACTTC.

The chain uses TRBV4-2 and TRBJ1-2, with D unresolved. This CDR3 contains 15 residues. Trimming pared 4 bases from V and 8 bases from J, leaving 20 bases between. CDR1 and CDR2 (germline): LGHNA, YNFKEQ. The CDR3 reads CASSPLEGPGGGYTF. CDR3 coding DNA: TGTGCCAGCAGCCCGCTAGAAGGGCCCGGCGGGGGCTACACCTTC.

This chain joins TRBV11-3 and TRBJ2-5; D ambiguous. The germline V gene has CDR1 SGHNT and CDR2 YENEEA. The CDR3 length is 14 residues. Trimming pared 1 base from V and 3 bases from J, leaving 9 bases between. CDR3 bases: TGTGCCAGCAGCTTAGGTTGGTCGGAAGAGACCCAGTACTTC. The encoded protein is CASSLGWSEETQYF.

The gene calls are TRBV7-9 and TRBJ2-5; 9 bases match TRBD1. Germline V CDR1 and CDR2: SEHNR, FQNEAQ (reference sequence). CDR3 size: 15 residues. The V segment lost 5 bases and the J segment 3 bases; nucleotides outside the gene matches: 7. The CDR3: CASSPPWTGEETQYF. The CDR3 DNA is TGTGCCAGCAGCCCGCCCTGGACAGGGGAAGAGACCCAGTACTTC.

The chain recombines TRBV19 with TRBJ2-7; tentatively, D is TRBD1 (5 bases). This CDR3 is 16 amino acids long. Germline V lookup: CDR1 LNHDA, CDR2 SQIVND (reference sequence). V lost 3 bases and J lost 0, with 15 bases in between. CDR3 coding DNA: TGTGCCAGTAGTATGACCCCCGGCAGGGCCTCCTACGAGCAGTACTTC. It is translated as CASSMTPGRASYEQYF.

The chain has TRBV7-9 and TRBJ1-2; TRBD1 matches 9 bases. The junction had 13 bases not matched to a gene; V was cut back by 5 bases and J by 3 bases. In germline, CDR1 is SEHNR, CDR2 FQNEAQ (reference sequence). The CDR3 is 17 amino acids. CDR3 sequence: CASSPPGTGNKDYGYTF. CDR3 DNA: TGTGCCAGCAGCCCCCCCGGGACAGGGAACAAGGACTATGGCTACACCTTC.

This clone was found a few times. J is TRBJ2-5 and V is TRBV12-5, with D hard to call. The CDR3 has 13 residues. Germline CDR1 is LGHNT and CDR2 is FRNRAP. V lost 7 bases and J 4 bases, leaving 13 bases between the germline ends. The CDR3 DNA sequence: TGTGCTAGTGCCTATCCGGGTTCAGAGACCCAGTACTTC. Protein product: CASAYPGSETQYF.

The chain recombines TRBV5-4 with TRBJ2-3; 10 nucleotides agree with TRBD2. Trimming cost V 0 bases and J 6 bases; bases outside gene matches: 4. The CDR3 consists of 15 residues. CDR1 and CDR2 from the germline V gene are SGHNT and YYREEE (reference sequence). As DNA, the CDR3 is TGTGCCAGCAGCTTGGTAACTAGCGGGACGGATACGCAGTATTTT. This sequence encodes CASSLVTSGTDTQYF.

The V gene is TRBV10-1, the J gene TRBJ2-1; the D is unclear. V was clipped by 5 bases and J by 8 bases, with 16 bases between them. CDR3 length: 14 residues. From germline, CDR1 is WNHNN and CDR2 SYGVQD (reference sequence). Written as DNA, the CDR3 is TGCGCCAGCAGTCCCGCTGTAGCCCCGTATGAGCAGTTCTTC. Its translation: CASSPAVAPYEQFF.

The rearrangement links TRBV28 to TRBJ2-5; tentative D call: TRBD2 (6 bases). The V end lost 8 bases, the J end lost 2 bases, and 18 bases lay between the germline ends. Germline CDR1 is MDHEN and CDR2 is SYDVKM. This CDR3 comprises 15 residues. The CDR3 reads CASGWRGAVQETQYF. The CDR3 DNA is TGTGCCAGCGGTTGGAGGGGCGCGGTACAAGAGACCCAGTACTTC.

This chain joins TRBV3-1 (or the pseudogene TRBV3-2) and TRBJ2-6; 9 positions agree with TRBD2. The CDR3 contains 20 residues. The V segment lost 4 bases and the J segment 0 bases; nucleotides outside the gene matches: 13. The germline CDR1 and CDR2 sequences are LGHDT and YNNKEL (reference sequence). The CDR3 DNA reads TGTGCCAGCAGCCGATACGCCCCGGGACTAGCTGGCTCTGGGGCCAACGTCCTGACTTTC. Translating it yields CASSRYAPGLAGSGANVLTF.

The chain is built from TRBV20-1 and TRBJ2-5; D is possibly TRBD2 (5 bases). The CDR3 has 11 amino acids. The germline V and J ends were trimmed by 6 bases and 10 bases, with 15 bases remaining between them. Looked up from germline, CDR1 is DFQATT and CDR2 is SNEGSKA (reference sequence). In DNA, the CDR3 is TGCAGTGCCCGGGCGGGCGCCTTCCAGTACTTC. Translating it yields CSARAGAFQYF.

The rearrangement links TRBV19 to TRBJ2-4; 7 bases fit TRBD2. The CDR3 has 15 residues. Per the germline V gene, CDR1 is LNHDA and CDR2 is SQIVND (reference sequence). J gave up 0 bases and V 5 bases, and 4 bases lay outside the gene matches. This chain's CDR3 is CASSYGGLAKNIQYF. CDR3 nucleotide sequence: TGTGCCAGTAGTTACGGGGGGTTAGCCAAAAACATTCAGTACTTC. Filled out from reference TRBV19 and TRBJ2-4, the complete variable domain reads DGGITQSPKYLFRKEGQNVTLSCEQNLNHDAMYWYRQDPGQGLRLIYYSQIVNDFQKGDIAEGYSVSREKKESFPLTVTSAQKNPTAFYLCASSYGGLAKNIQYFGAGTRLSVL.

The chain has TRBV5-4 and TRBJ1-2; 7 bases line up with TRBD1. The CDR3 totals 15 residues. CDR1 is SGHNT and CDR2 is YYREEE in the germline V gene (reference sequence). V was clipped by 4 bases and J by 2 bases; unmatched bases: 8. This CDR3 is CASSPTGTGNYGYTF. The CDR3 DNA is TGTGCCAGCAGCCCGACAGGGACCGGGAACTATGGCTACACCTTC.

This clone appeared a single time. The rearrangement uses TRBV7-9 and TRBJ2-6; perhaps TRBD1 as D (6 bases). CDR3 length: 18 amino acids. The germline CDR1 and CDR2 sequences are SEHNR and FQNEAQ (reference sequence). The V end was cut by 6 bases, the J end by 1 base, with 19 bases between. The CDR3 sequence: CASSRTVGLVSGANVLTF. The CDR3 DNA reads TGTGCCAGCAGTCGGACAGTTGGATTGGTTTCTGGGGCCAACGTCCTGACTTTC.

This chain connects TRBV7-9 to TRBJ2-6; 7 nucleotides line up with TRBD2. This CDR3 comprises 17 residues. The ends lost 0 bases at V and 2 bases at J; junction bases unmatched: 4. Germline V gene lookup returns CDR1 SEHNR and CDR2 FQNEAQ (reference sequence). DNA of the CDR3: TGTGCCAGCAGCTTAGCGCTTACTAGCGCTGGGGCCAACGTCCTGACTTTC. This gives the protein CASSLALTSAGANVLTF.

The chain combines TRBV15 with TRBJ1-3; D remains ambiguous. Between the trimmed V and J ends, which lost 5 bases and 0 bases, there was a span of 8 bases. Per germline, CDR1 LNHNV and CDR2 YYDKDF (reference sequence). The CDR3 has 14 residues. CDR3 nucleotides: TGTGCCACCAGCCCAGGACTCTCTGGAAACACCATATATTTT. Translating gives CATSPGLSGNTIYF.